Listed here is a single TCR beta chain. Its recognized antigen is unknown. No base qualities exist here, and no much larger clone lies one base off it. The data were taken from a study of blood T cell repertoires in COVID-19 (dated by TCRdb to 2018 to 2021). Turning to the overall study: The collaborator samples originated in the United States, Italy and Spain and spanned the acute and convalescent phases of COVID-19. The prospective study material was composed of cDNA or gDNA derived from T cells, B-cell-depleted T cells, or PBMCs. Subjects who had been exposed to COVID-19, were actively infected with it, or had recovered from it provided the deeply sampled blood TCRbeta repertoires that made up the dataset. A freely available public database, intended as a resource for researchers studying the immune response to SARS-CoV-2, is where the repertoires were released. The samples were drawn from the first 160 participants of the ongoing ImmuneRACE study and from some 1,300 subjects provided by 6 global collaborators. A de-identified subject ID, COVID-19 status, age in years and sex were almost always included in the sample metadata. Where HLA class I and class II types were available, the types were taken from metadata supplied by the sample provider, not from assay-based typing. What the study reported, not specific to this receptor: Clinical and demographic metadata were provided uncurated, with the amount varying by source and participant.

TCRbeta CDR3 regions were amplified from genomic DNA by means of the immunoSEQ Assay, a bias-controlled multiplex PCR. On the study's bioinformatics: Within the assay, amplification of reference gene primers was used to estimate how many nucleated cells each sample contained. To quantify the absolute abundance of each unique TCRbeta CDR3 rearrangement, sequence reads were collapsed and filtered. For each sample, productive Simpson clonality was calculated as the square root of Simpson's diversity index across productive rearrangements. The clones in this table, taken by TCRdb from immuneACCESS, are in-frame only. Not every clone is retained; where verified, under half of the shortfall comes from an unresolved V gene, and the cause of the rest is unknown. The V and J calls and clone size were taken over from that table, and D and trimming were inferred from the DNA. The sample records around 200,000 clones, around 85% of which are singletons. 9.5% to 15% of the sample is held by the ten biggest clonotypes.

The CDR3 holds 13 amino acids from the cysteine to the phenylalanine. The sequence is cut down to CDR3 DNA, 39 bases in frame from base 1. Each collaborating institution followed its own protocols to collect whole blood in K2EDTA tubes. For TCRbeta analysis, collaborator samples were shipped as frozen whole blood, as isolated PBMCs, or as DNA extracted from either sample type. Sequencing was carried out using peripheral blood. The rearrangement joined TRBV21-1 to TRBJ1-4; TRBD1, the D gene given by the table, was not confirmed from the DNA. TRBV21-1 is classified as a pseudogene. This TCR was sampled from a woman aged 50 to 65 with acute or convalescent COVID-19. The DNA is TGTGCCAGCACTCAAAAAGGGACAGGGATAAAGTTTTTT. Translated, it reads CASTQKGTGIKFF.